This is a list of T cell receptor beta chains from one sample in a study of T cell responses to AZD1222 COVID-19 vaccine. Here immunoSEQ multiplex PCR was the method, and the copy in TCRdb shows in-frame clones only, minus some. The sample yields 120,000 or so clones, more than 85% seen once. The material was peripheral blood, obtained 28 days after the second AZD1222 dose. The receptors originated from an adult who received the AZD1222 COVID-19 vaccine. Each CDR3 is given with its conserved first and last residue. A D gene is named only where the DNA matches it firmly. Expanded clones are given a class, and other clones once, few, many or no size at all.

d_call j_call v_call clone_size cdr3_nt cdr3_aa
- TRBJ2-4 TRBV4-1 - TGCGCCAGCAGCCTTGACTTAGCCAAAAACATTCAGTACTTC CASSLDLAKNIQYF
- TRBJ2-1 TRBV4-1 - TGCGCCAGCAGCCTGGCCGCAAGCTCCTACAATGAGCAGTTCTTC CASSLAASSYNEQFF
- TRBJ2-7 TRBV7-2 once TGTGCCAGCAGCGCCGGACTATCCTACGAGCAGTACTTC CASSAGLSYEQYF
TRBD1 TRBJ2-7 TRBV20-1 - TGCAGTGCTAGTTTGGGACAGGGGGCGGACGAGCAGTACTTC CSASLGQGADEQYF
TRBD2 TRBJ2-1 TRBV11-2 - TGTGCCAGCAGCGGATCCGGGACTAGCGCATCCAATGAGCAGTTCTTC CASSGSGTSASNEQFF
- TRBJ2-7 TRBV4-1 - TGCGCCAGCAGCCGGGTCGGCCAGGGGACGGACGAGCAGTACTTC CASSRVGQGTDEQYF
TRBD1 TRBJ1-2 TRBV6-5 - TGTGCCAGCAGTTACGACGGGACAGGTGCAAAGGATGGCTACACCTTC CASSYDGTGAKDGYTF
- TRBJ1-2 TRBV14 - TGTGCCAGCAGCCCACCCTGGGGGGGTAACTATGGCTACACCTTC CASSPPWGGNYGYTF
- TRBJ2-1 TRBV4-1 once TGCGCCAGCAGCCAAGAGACCCTACAACCGTGGCAGTTCTTC CASSQETLQPWQFF
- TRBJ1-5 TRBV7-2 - TGTGCCAGCAGCTTAGTGTCGGGTAATCAGCCCCAGCATTTT CASSLVSGNQPQHF
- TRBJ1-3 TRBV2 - TGTGCCAGCGGACCCGGGGGAGGTGGAAACACCATATATTTT CASGPGGGGNTIYF
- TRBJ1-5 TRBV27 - TGTGCCAGCAGGACCCTACAACATAGCAATCAGCCCCAGCATTTT CASRTLQHSNQPQHF
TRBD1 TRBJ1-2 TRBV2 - TGTGCCAGCAGTGAACAGGGGGCCGTCTATGGCTACACCTTC CASSEQGAVYGYTF
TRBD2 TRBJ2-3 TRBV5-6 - TGTGCCAGCAGTTGGAGGACAGGGACTAGCGGGAGGGCCCCAGATACGCAGTATTTT CASSWRTGTSGRAPDTQYF
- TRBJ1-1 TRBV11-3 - TGTGCCAGCAGCTTACGTGGGGGCCAGGGGTACACTGAAGCTTTCTTT CASSLRGGQGYTEAFF
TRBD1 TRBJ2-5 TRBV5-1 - TGCGCCAAAAAACAGGGGGCGCAAGGAGGGGAGACCCAGTACTTC CAKKQGAQGGETQYF
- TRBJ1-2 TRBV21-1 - TGTGCCAGCAGCAAAGGACAGGGATATGGCTACACCTTC CASSKGQGYGYTF
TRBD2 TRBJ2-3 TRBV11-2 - TGTGCCAGCAGCCGCCTTCCGGGAGGCTCCACAGATACGCAGTATTTT CASSRLPGGSTDTQYF
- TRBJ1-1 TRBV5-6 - TGTGCCAGCAGCTTGGTGGGGACTGAAGCTTTCTTT CASSLVGTEAFF
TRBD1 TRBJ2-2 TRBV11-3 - TGTGCCAGCAGCTGGCGACAGGGGGCGAGCGGGGAGCTGTTTTTT CASSWRQGASGELFF
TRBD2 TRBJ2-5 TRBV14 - TGTGCCAGCAGCCAAGGGCTAGCGGGGGCCAACCAGTACTTC CASSQGLAGANQYF
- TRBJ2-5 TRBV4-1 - TGCGCCAGCAGCCAAGATCAGTGGCGGCCCAAAGAGACCCAGTACTTC CASSQDQWRPKETQYF
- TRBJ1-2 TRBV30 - TGTGCCTGGAGTTCCGGGATCGGGGGTGGTGGCTACACCTTC CAWSSGIGGGGYTF
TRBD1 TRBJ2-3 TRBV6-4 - TGTGCCAGCAGTCCCGGACAGGGAAACACAGATACGCAGTATTTT CASSPGQGNTDTQYF
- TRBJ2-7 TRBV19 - TGTGCCAGTAGTAGAAGGGATACCTACGAGCAGTACTTC CASSRRDTYEQYF
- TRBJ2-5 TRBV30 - TGTGCCTGGAGGCTGAGGCAGGGGGGTTGGGAGACCCAGTACTTC CAWRLRQGGWETQYF
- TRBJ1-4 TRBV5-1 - TGCGCCAGCAGCTTGGAGGGGCAGGGTTTTCGTTTTTGGGAAAAACTGTTTTTT CASSLEGQGFRFWEKLFF
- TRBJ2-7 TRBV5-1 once TGCGCCAGCAGGCGAACCATCAGGGACTCCTACGAGCAGTACTTC CASRRTIRDSYEQYF
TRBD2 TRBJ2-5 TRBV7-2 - TGTGCCAGCAGCTTAGTGTCGCGGGCTAGCGGGACCGTCGTGACCCAGTACTTC CASSLVSRASGTVVTQYF
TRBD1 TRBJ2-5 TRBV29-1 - TGCAGCGTTGAAGACACAGGGGCGCTTGAGACCCAGTACTTC CSVEDTGALETQYF
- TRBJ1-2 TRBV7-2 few TGTGCCAGCAGCTTATACAGGGAGGGCGGCTACACCTTC CASSLYREGGYTF
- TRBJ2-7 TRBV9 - TGTGCCAGCAGCGTGTCGGGGGTCTTGGACGAGCAGTACTTC CASSVSGVLDEQYF
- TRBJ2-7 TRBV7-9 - TGTGCCAGCAACCAGGAAAAAGGCTACGAGCAGTACTTC CASNQEKGYEQYF
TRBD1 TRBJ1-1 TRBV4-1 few TGCGCCAGCAGCCAAGATGCGACAGGGGCGAACACTGAAGCTTTCTTT CASSQDATGANTEAFF
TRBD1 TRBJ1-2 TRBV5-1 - TGCGCCAGCAGCGTGGGACAGGGCTTATATGGCTACACCTTC CASSVGQGLYGYTF
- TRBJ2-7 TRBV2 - TGTGCCAGCAGCGACGGGGGATCCTACGAGCAGTACTTC CASSDGGSYEQYF
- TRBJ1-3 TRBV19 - TGTGCCAGTAGTATAGGCCTCGACTCTGGAAACACCATATATTTT CASSIGLDSGNTIYF
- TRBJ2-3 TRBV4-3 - TGCGCCAGCAGCCAGTTACAAGGAGGGGGGGATACGCAGTATTTT CASSQLQGGGDTQYF
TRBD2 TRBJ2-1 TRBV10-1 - TGCGCCAGCAGCCCCGCTAGCGGGAATCTTCGGGACAATGAGCAGTTCTTC CASSPASGNLRDNEQFF
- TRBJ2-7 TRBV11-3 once TGTGCCAGCAGCCCAGCGAGGGGGTACGAGCAGTACTTC CASSPARGYEQYF
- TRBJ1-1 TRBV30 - TGTGCCTGGAGTGTACAACCGAACACTGAAGCTTTCTTT CAWSVQPNTEAFF
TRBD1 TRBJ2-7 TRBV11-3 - TGTGCCAGCAGCACAGGGACAGGCTACGAGCAGTACTTC CASSTGTGYEQYF
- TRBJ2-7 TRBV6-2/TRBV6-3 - TGTGCCAGCAGTCGGGGGACCCTCTACGAGCAGTACTTC CASSRGTLYEQYF
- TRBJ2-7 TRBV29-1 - TGCAGCGTCAACAAGGGGTACGAGCAGTACTTC CSVNKGYEQYF
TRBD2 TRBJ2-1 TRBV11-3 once TGTGCCAGCAGCTTAGGACTAGCGAAGAATGAGCAGTTCTTC CASSLGLAKNEQFF
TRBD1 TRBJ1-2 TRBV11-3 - TGTGCCAGTGGGACAGGGGGTACGCCTAACTATGGCTACACCTTC CASGTGGTPNYGYTF
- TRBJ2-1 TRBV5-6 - TGTGCCAGCAGCTTAGCAGGGGAAGCCTACAATGAGCAGTTCTTC CASSLAGEAYNEQFF
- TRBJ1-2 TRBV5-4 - TGTGCCAGCAGCTGGGGGACGGCCAACTATGGCTACACCTTC CASSWGTANYGYTF
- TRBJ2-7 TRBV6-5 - TGTGCCAGCAGTTACTCGGCCGCGGGTAACCACGAGCAGTACTTC CASSYSAAGNHEQYF